These 21 T cell receptor beta chains were all obtained from the same sample, sequenced in a study of identical twins. Using its own MiXCR run on the 5' RACE reads, TCRdb lists one record per CDR3 protein. Of a few hundred thousand distinct CDR3 sequences detected, roughly 9.9% appear once; the ten largest clones hold 2.5% to 3.5%. This sample also appeared in a second study, on yellow fever vaccine responses in identical twins.

The specimen was PBMCs. The source of these receptors is a woman between 18 and 29 years old in good health.

The chain has TRBV28 and TRBJ2-1; TRBD1 matches 11 bases. Germline V gene lookup returns CDR1 MDHEN and CDR2 SYDVKM. The J segment lost 8 bases and the V segment lost 4 bases, leaving 10 bases of the junction unmatched. This CDR3 region has 16 residues. The CDR3 coding sequence is TGTGCCAGCAGTTACCGGGACAGGGGGATAAGGGATGAGCAGTTCTTC. This codes for CASSYRDRGIRDEQFF.

In regard to this clonotype: A much larger clone is a single base away; this may be a read error. The chain is built from TRBV28 and TRBJ2-3; the D call may be TRBD1 or TRBD2 (6 bases each). Germline V gives CDR1 MDHEN, CDR2 SYDVKM. The CDR3 has 20 amino acids. CDR3 in amino acids: CACSFRVGKRRGGRTDTQYF. In nucleotides, the CDR3 is TGTGCCTGCAGTTTCCGTGTTGGAAAGAGGAGAGGGGGGCGCACAGATACGCAGTATTTT.

This clonotype occurred a few times. This rearrangement joins TRBV30 to TRBJ2-7; D is possibly TRBD2 (5 bases). V was trimmed by 2 bases and J by 3 bases, leaving 14 bases between them. The germline V gene has CDR1 GTSNPN and CDR2 SVGIG (reference sequence). CDR3 size: 14 residues. CDR3 DNA sequence: TGTGCCTGGAGTTTCGGCGACGGACTCTACGAGCAGTACTTC. The encoded protein is CAWSFGDGLYEQYF.

V usage is TRBV4-3 and J usage is TRBJ1-1, with 9 bases aligning to TRBD1. The CDR3 length is 15 residues. Per germline, CDR1 LGHNA and CDR2 YSLEER. The V and J ends lost 4 bases and 1 base, in that order; junction bases with no gene match: 4. CDR3: CASSLDRGENTEAFF. The CDR3, as DNA: TGCGCCAGCAGCCTGGACAGGGGCGAGAACACTGAAGCTTTCTTT.

The chain uses TRBV29-1 and TRBJ2-3; no definite D call. The germline CDR1 and CDR2 sequences are SQVTM and ANQGSEA. This CDR3 is 12 amino acids long. V gave up 4 bases and J gave up 2 bases, with 7 bases separating them. The CDR3 sequence is CSVGVITDTQYF. The CDR3 DNA sequence: TGCAGCGTTGGGGTGATCACAGATACGCAGTATTTT.

This chain connects TRBV18 to TRBJ2-1; D possibly corresponds to TRBD2 (5 bases). Trimming left V 1 base short and J 7 bases short, with 14 bases between. The CDR3 runs 15 residues. Germline assignment: CDR1 KGHSH and CDR2 LQKENI. The CDR3 nucleotides read TGTGCCAGCTCACCACTCGAGGGTTCGGCGAATGAGCAGTTCTTC. Its translation is CASSPLEGSANEQFF.

This clonotype has more than one count but fewer than ten. This chain joins TRBV29-1 and TRBJ2-1; no clear D gene. This CDR3 region has 13 residues. Germline V gene sequence: CDR1 SQVTM, CDR2 ANQGSEA. V was cut by 7 bases and J by 2 bases, with 12 bases left in between. The CDR3 region has the DNA TGCAGCGGTGCGACTGGAGCCTACAATGAGCAGTTCTTC. As protein: CSGATGAYNEQFF.

The CDR3 loop is CASSASGQKDNEQFF. The DNA of the CDR3 is TGTGCCAGCAGTGCTAGCGGGCAGAAAGACAATGAGCAGTTCTTC. The chain couples TRBV12-3 or TRBV12-4 to TRBJ2-1, with 8 nucleotides matching TRBD2. V shed 5 bases, J shed 5 bases, and the junction held 8 bases outside the gene matches. This CDR3 region has 15 residues.

This clonotype was detected many times. The chain carries TRBV5-1 and TRBJ2-1; the D gene could be TRBD1 or TRBD2 (5 bases each). This CDR3 is built from 12 residues. Per the germline V gene, CDR1 is SGHRS and CDR2 is YFSETQ. Trimming pared 3 bases from V and 9 bases from J, leaving 10 bases between. The CDR3 coding sequence is TGCGCCAGCAGCTGGGACGTGAGTGAGCAGTTCTTC. Translating it yields CASSWDVSEQFF.

In its sample, this clonotype was seen many times. The chain has TRBV20-1 and TRBJ2-2; TRBD2 aligns across 7 bases. Germline V gene lookup returns CDR1 DFQATT and CDR2 SNEGSKA (reference sequence). V gave up 0 bases and J gave up 3 bases; unmatched junction bases: 10. The CDR3 contains 17 residues. The CDR3 DNA reads as TGCAGTGCTAGAGATCCATTGTCGGGGGGAGACACCGGGGAGCTGTTTTTT. Translating it yields CSARDPLSGGDTGELFF.

At least ten counts were recorded for this clonotype. The genes are TRBV7-9 and TRBJ2-5; maybe TRBD2 (6 bases). Germline V gives CDR1 SEHNR, CDR2 FQNEAQ (reference sequence). Trimming took 1 base from V and 0 from J, leaving 6 bases between them. This CDR3 spans 14 amino acids. CDR3 region: CASSLGLDQETQYF. CDR3 coding DNA: TGTGCCAGCAGCTTAGGACTAGACCAAGAGACCCAGTACTTC.

The CDR3: CASWDRNYGYTF. CDR3 coding DNA: TGCGCCAGCTGGGACAGGAACTATGGCTACACCTTC. The chain is built from TRBV10-1 and TRBJ1-2; TRBD1 agrees at 8 bases. The J segment lost 2 bases and the V segment lost 8 bases, leaving 1 base of the junction unmatched. The CDR3 has 12 residues. Germline CDR1 WNHNN, CDR2 SYGVQD (reference sequence).

This clonotype has a count of ten or more. The chain joins TRBV7-9 to TRBJ2-3, with 11 bases matching TRBD2. V was pared by 6 bases and J by 3 bases, with 5 bases of the junction left unmatched. The V gene's germline CDR1 is SEHNR and CDR2 FQNEAQ (reference sequence). CDR3 size: 15 residues. The DNA for the CDR3 is TGTGCCAGCAGTAATCGACTAGCGGGAACAGATACGCAGTATTTT. This translates into CASSNRLAGTDTQYF.

This clonotype was picked up many times. The V and J genes are TRBV27 and TRBJ2-7; 7 bases are shared with TRBD1. Per the germline V gene, CDR1 is MNHEY and CDR2 is SMNVEV (reference sequence). The V gene end was trimmed by 1 base and the J gene end by 4 bases; junction bases not matched to a gene: 4. This CDR3 comprises 14 residues. As DNA, the CDR3 is TGTGCCAGCAGTTTATTGGGACAGAATTACGAGCAGTACTTC. Translation: CASSLLGQNYEQYF.

The genes are TRBV4-2 and TRBJ2-7; perhaps TRBD1 as D (6 bases). Germline CDR1 LGHNA, CDR2 YNFKEQ. V was trimmed by 1 base and J by 2 bases, leaving 9 bases between them. The CDR3 contains 14 residues. In DNA, the CDR3 is TGTGCCAGCAGCCAAGGACAGGCCACCTACGAGCAGTACTTC. Protein sequence: CASSQGQATYEQYF.

CDR3 coding DNA: TGCGCCAGCAGCCAAGCACGGACTAGCGGGGAACCGGATACGCAGTATTTT. It is translated as CASSQARTSGEPDTQYF. The gene calls are TRBV4-3 and TRBJ2-3, with 12 positions matching TRBD2. The ends lost 1 base at V and 6 bases at J; junction bases unmatched: 8. Germline CDR1 and CDR2: LGHNA and YSLEER. This CDR3 comprises 17 residues.

This clonotype was detected only a few times. The chain recombines TRBV20-1 with TRBJ2-4; 7 bases align to TRBD2. V shed 4 bases, J shed 8 bases, and the junction held 14 bases outside the gene matches. The length of the CDR3 is 15 residues. The germline V gene has CDR1 DFQATT and CDR2 SNEGSKA (reference sequence). CDR3 residues: CSAMPLTREGYIQYF. CDR3 nucleotides: TGCAGTGCTATGCCCTTGACTAGGGAGGGGTACATTCAGTACTTC.

The sample holds many counts of this clonotype. The J gene is TRBJ2-7, the V gene TRBV7-8; no reliable D call. CDR3 length: 16 amino acids. Germline CDR1 reads SGHVS; CDR2 reads FQNEAQ. Between the trimmed V and J ends, which lost 3 bases and 2 bases, there was a span of 17 bases. CDR3 nucleotide sequence: TGTGCCAGCAGCTTTTTGACCCAGGAACTGACCTACGAGCAGTACTTC. Translated: CASSFLTQELTYEQYF.

The chain joins TRBV27 to TRBJ1-4; D gene ambiguous. The CDR3 covers 14 residues. The V gene lost 1 base and the J gene lost 8 bases, with 11 bases spanning the gap. From germline, CDR1 is MNHEY and CDR2 SMNVEV (reference sequence). The CDR3 region is CASSLLGEPEKLFF. DNA for the CDR3: TGTGCCAGCAGTTTATTAGGCGAGCCCGAAAAACTGTTTTTT.

The chain couples TRBV7-2 to TRBJ2-5, with D possibly TRBD1 on 6 matching bases. Trimming left V 7 bases short and J 2 bases short, with 17 bases between. Looked up from germline, CDR1 is SGHTA and CDR2 is FQGNSA. The CDR3 contains 15 residues. For the CDR3, the DNA is TGTGCCAGCAACCCGGAAACAGGGCCTCAAGAGACCCAGTACTTC. Its translation is CASNPETGPQETQYF.

This clonotype was seen a few times. V gene TRBV1 combines with J gene TRBJ2-7; the table's D call, TRBD2, was not checked against the DNA. TRBV1 is noted as a pseudogene. This CDR3 spans 18 amino acids. The CDR3 sequence is CTSSQDGPSLVWVYEQYF. CDR3 nucleotide sequence: TGCACCAGCAGCCAAGATGGCCCGTCACTAGTGTGGGTCTACGAGCAGTACTTC.